The source of this T cell receptor beta chain is a study of cytomegalovirus exposure and HLA in healthy donors. The PCR made use of 60 Vbeta and 13 Jbeta primers. Original processing notes: Counted up in a later analysis, unique TCR beta chains came to about 80 million, with around 10 million shared. Produced via immunoSEQ multiplex PCR; TCRdb's table is partial and in-frame only. The D gene and trimming were derived from the DNA, and the V and J assignments and clone size from that table. The repertoire includes 140,000 or so clones, 82% of them detected once, and approximately 3% sits in the top ten. Study conclusions and caveats: It was confirmed in vitro that three of the CMV-associated chains were specific for CMV antigens. As was reported, the classifier diagnosed cytomegalovirus status with high specificity and sensitivity. Analyses of presence/absence relied on an assumption of roughly uniform sequencing depth across donors.

The CDR3 contains 18 residues. V was pared by 2 bases and J by 2 bases, with 13 bases of the junction left unmatched. The germline gives CDR1 SGHRS, CDR2 YFSETQ. To note about this clone: Its specificity is not known.

This chain uses TRBV5-1 with TRBJ1-3, with TRBD1 identical over 7 bases. The sequencing sample was made of PBMCs. The sequence derives from a male donor in good health and CMV-seronegative. CDR3 loop: CASSFTLQSTGAGNTIYF. In DNA form, the CDR3 reads TGCGCCAGCAGCTTCACCCTACAAAGCACAGGGGCTGGAAACACCATATATTTT.